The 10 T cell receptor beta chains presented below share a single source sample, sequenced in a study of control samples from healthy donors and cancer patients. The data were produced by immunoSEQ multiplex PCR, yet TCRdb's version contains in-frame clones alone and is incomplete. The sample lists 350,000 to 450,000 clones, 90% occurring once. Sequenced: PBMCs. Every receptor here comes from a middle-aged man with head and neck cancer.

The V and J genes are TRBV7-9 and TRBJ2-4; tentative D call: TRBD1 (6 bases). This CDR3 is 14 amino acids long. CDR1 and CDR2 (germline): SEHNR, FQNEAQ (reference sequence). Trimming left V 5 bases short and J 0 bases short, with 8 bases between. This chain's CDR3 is CASSKDRAKNIQYF. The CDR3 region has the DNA TGTGCCAGCAGCAAGGACAGAGCCAAAAACATTCAGTACTTC.

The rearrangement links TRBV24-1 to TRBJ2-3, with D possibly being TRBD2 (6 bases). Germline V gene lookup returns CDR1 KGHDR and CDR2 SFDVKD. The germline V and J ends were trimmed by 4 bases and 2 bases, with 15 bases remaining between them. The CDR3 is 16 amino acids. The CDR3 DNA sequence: TGTGCCACCAGTGAAACGGGACTTCTTACCACAGATACGCAGTATTTT. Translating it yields CATSETGLLTTDTQYF.

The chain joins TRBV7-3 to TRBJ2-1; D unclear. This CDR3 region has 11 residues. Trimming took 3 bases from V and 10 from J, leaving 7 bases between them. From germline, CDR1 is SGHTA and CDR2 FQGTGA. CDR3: CASSFGAEQFF. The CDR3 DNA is TGTGCCAGCAGCTTTGGAGCAGAGCAGTTCTTC.

The CDR3 reads CASSQKDTQYF. The CDR3 region has the DNA TGCGCCAGCAGCCAGAAAGATACGCAGTATTTT. The chain carries TRBV5-1 and TRBJ2-3; D is unclear. The germline V gene encodes CDR1 SGHRS and CDR2 YFSETQ. V was clipped by 4 bases and J by 5 bases, with 5 bases between them. The CDR3 covers 11 residues.

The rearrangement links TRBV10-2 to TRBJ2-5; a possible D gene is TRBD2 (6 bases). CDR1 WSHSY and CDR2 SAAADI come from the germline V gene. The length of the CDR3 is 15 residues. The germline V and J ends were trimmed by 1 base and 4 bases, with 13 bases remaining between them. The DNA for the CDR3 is TGCGCCAGCAGTGAGTTCATTGGGGGAGGAGAGACCCAGTACTTC. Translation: CASSEFIGGGETQYF.

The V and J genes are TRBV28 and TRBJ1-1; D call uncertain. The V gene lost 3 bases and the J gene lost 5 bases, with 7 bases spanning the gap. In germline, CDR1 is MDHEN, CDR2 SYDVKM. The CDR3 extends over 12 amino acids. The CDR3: CASSLLETEAFF. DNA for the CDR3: TGTGCCAGCAGTTTGTTGGAGACTGAAGCTTTCTTT.

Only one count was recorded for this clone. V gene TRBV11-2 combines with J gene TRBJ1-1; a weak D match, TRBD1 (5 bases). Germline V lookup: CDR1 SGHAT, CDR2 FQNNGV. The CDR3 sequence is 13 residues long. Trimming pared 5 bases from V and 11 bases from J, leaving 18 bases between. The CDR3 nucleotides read TGTGCCAGCAGCCCCAAGGGAGGGACGGGGGCTTTCTTT. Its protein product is CASSPKGGTGAFF.

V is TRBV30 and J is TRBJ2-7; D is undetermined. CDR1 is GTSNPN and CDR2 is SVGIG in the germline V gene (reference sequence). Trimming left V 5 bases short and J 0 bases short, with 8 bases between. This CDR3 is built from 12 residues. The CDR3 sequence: CAWGVSSYEQYF. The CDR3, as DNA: TGTGCCTGGGGCGTTAGCTCCTACGAGCAGTACTTC.

The CDR3 DNA sequence: TGTGCCAGCAGTGAGGGGGTGACGCAGTATTTT. This gives the protein CASSEGVTQYF. This chain connects TRBV25-1 to TRBJ2-3; the D gene could be TRBD1 or TRBD2 (5 bases each). Trimming took 3 bases from V and 9 from J, leaving 7 bases between them. Germline CDR1 MGHDK, CDR2 SYGVNS. This CDR3 spans 11 amino acids.

The CDR3 DNA reads as TGTGCCACCACAAGGGACCGCACTGGAAACACCATATATTTT. This codes for CATTRDRTGNTIYF. The chain couples TRBV19 to TRBJ1-3, with a weak D call TRBD1 (5 bases). Trimming stripped 10 bases from V and 2 bases from J, with 15 bases between. CDR3 size: 14 residues. Germline CDR1 and CDR2: LNHDA and SQIVND (reference sequence).